This T cell receptor (beta chain) comes out of a study of tumor-infiltrating lymphocytes in oesophageal squamous cell carcinoma (dated by TCRdb to 2016 to 2017). Inclusive of the bounding cysteine and phenylalanine, the CDR3 is 15 residues long. The library relied on PCR. Reads for this sample came from an Illumina HiSeq 2000. Through fastp at Q25 and MiXCR, TCRdb rebuilt clones from the public reads, retaining in-frame beta chains. Rows with a matching CDR3 protein are joined into one entry that keeps the most common DNA and genes. This sample lists 15,000 to 25,000 distinct CDR3 sequences; 35% to 45% were detected once. About 39% of the sample goes to the ten largest clones. To note about this clonotype: This receptor's antigen is unknown. The DNA is omitted, as the CDR3 cannot be located on it reliably, and the CDR3 follows TCRdb's listing.

The receptor was derived from a male donor with esophageal squamous cell carcinoma. Sample: esophageal tumor tissue. The sequence joins TRBV7-5 to TRBJ2-5; no DNA check was done on the table's D call, TRBD2. TRBV7-5 is deemed a pseudogene. The CDR3 region reads CISVPAASLDYEQYF.